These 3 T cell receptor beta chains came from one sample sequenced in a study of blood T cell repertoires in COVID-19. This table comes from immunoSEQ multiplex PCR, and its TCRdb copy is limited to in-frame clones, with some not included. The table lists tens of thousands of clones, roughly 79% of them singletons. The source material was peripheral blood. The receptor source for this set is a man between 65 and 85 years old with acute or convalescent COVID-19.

The CDR3 coding sequence is TGTGCTAGTGGTGCGGGACTACTTAGCACAGATACGCAGTATTTT. The encoded protein is CASGAGLLSTDTQYF. The chain recombines TRBV12-5 with TRBJ2-3; 7 bases map to TRBD2. The CDR3 is 15 amino acids. Germline CDR1 and CDR2: LGHNT and FRNRAP. The trim removed 5 bases at V and 0 bases at J, leaving 5 bases unmatched.

CDR3: CASSQAGQGCAEAFF. In DNA form, the CDR3 reads TGTGCCAGCAGCCAAGCGGGACAGGGATGTGCTGAAGCTTTCTTT. The genes are TRBV3-1 (or the pseudogene TRBV3-2) and TRBJ1-1; 9 bases fit TRBD1. The CDR3 loop spans 15 amino acids. J lost 6 bases, V lost 1 base, and 6 bases had no gene match. Germline lookup yields CDR1 LGHDT and CDR2 YNNKEL (reference sequence).

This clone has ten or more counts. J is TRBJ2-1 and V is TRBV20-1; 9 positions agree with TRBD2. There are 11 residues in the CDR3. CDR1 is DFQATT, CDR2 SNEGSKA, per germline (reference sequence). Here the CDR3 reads CRATSGHEQFF. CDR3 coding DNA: TGCAGGGCGACTAGCGGTCATGAGCAGTTCTTC.